The next 7 T cell receptor beta chains were all read from a single sample in a study of shared clonotypes between healthy human individuals. Some clones are missing from TCRdb's copy, which holds only in-frame ones; the method was immunoSEQ multiplex PCR. There are 600,000 or so clones in the sample; 95% to 98% occur only once, and 0.3% lies in the top ten. CD45RO-negative CD8 cells positively selected for CCR7 made up the naive population, which excluded terminally differentiated effector memory CD45RA+ cells. The sample was naive CD8+ T cells sorted from blood. All receptors come from a young man in good health.

This sequence joins TRBV7-2 and TRBJ2-5, with 8 bases matching TRBD2. Losses at the gene ends were 2 bases for V and 5 bases for J; bases not matched to a gene: 10. Germline CDR1 reads SGHTA; CDR2 reads FQGNSA. The CDR3 is 16 residues long. The CDR3 spells CASSLLVSGGQETQYF. The CDR3 DNA sequence: TGTGCCAGCAGCTTACTTGTTTCGGGAGGGCAGGAGACCCAGTACTTC.

CDR3 sequence: CASSGGTSGRADTQYF. The CDR3 DNA reads TGTGCCAGCAGCGGCGGGACTAGCGGGAGAGCAGATACGCAGTATTTT. This sequence joins TRBV7-9 and TRBJ2-3, with 14 bases fitting TRBD2. CDR1 and CDR2 from the germline V gene are SEHNR and FQNEAQ (reference sequence). The V gene end was trimmed by 5 bases and the J gene end by 4 bases; junction bases not matched to a gene: 5. The CDR3 loop spans 16 amino acids.

This clone was counted a single time. The rearrangement links TRBV2 to TRBJ2-1, with 7 bases matching TRBD2. The germline gives CDR1 SNHLY, CDR2 FYNNEI. The CDR3 has 15 amino acids. Losses at the gene ends were 4 bases for V and 0 bases for J; bases not matched to a gene: 3. The CDR3 nucleotides read TGTGCCAGCAGTGGGCGGGAGAGCTCCTACAATGAGCAGTTCTTC. Protein sequence: CASSGRESSYNEQFF.

The chain joins TRBV7-6 to TRBJ2-2, with a weak D call TRBD2 (5 bases). Germline CDR1 SGHVS, CDR2 FNYEAQ. V dropped 5 bases and J dropped 4 bases, with 17 bases sitting between them. The CDR3 sequence is 16 residues long. Here the CDR3 reads CASSLRIGEATGELFF. For the CDR3, the DNA is TGTGCCAGCAGCCTTAGAATCGGGGAAGCCACCGGGGAGCTGTTTTTT.

The chain joins TRBV7-9 to TRBJ2-5; D unclear. The CDR3 consists of 14 residues. Germline V CDR1 and CDR2: SEHNR, FQNEAQ (reference sequence). Trimming pared 3 bases from V and 7 bases from J, leaving 15 bases between. The chain's CDR3 is CASSLLDPLRTQYF. The DNA for the CDR3 is TGTGCCAGCAGCTTGTTGGACCCCCTAAGGACCCAGTACTTC.

This clone was recorded once. V gene TRBV10-3 combines with J gene TRBJ2-7; 10 bases match TRBD2. The V gene's germline CDR1 is ENHRY and CDR2 SYGVKD. This CDR3 contains 14 residues. With 2 bases clipped from V and 10 bases from J, the junction kept 8 bases outside the gene matches. The CDR3 protein is CAISEATSGYRQYF. CDR3 sequence (DNA): TGTGCCATCAGTGAGGCGACTAGCGGGTACCGCCAGTACTTC.

The V gene is TRBV6-6, the J gene TRBJ1-4; a weak D match, TRBD1 (5 bases). Trimming took 5 bases from V and 7 from J, leaving 14 bases between them. Looked up from germline, CDR1 is MNHNY and CDR2 is SVGAGI (reference sequence). The CDR3 sequence is 14 residues long. This CDR3 reads CASSTAGLGEKLFF. CDR3 bases: TGTGCCAGCAGTACTGCAGGGCTTGGTGAAAAACTGTTTTTT.